The 30 T cell receptor beta chains below were found in one sample sequenced in a study of T cell responses to AZD1222 COVID-19 vaccine. Sequenced by immunoSEQ multiplex PCR; TCRdb stores in-frame clones only, minus some. The sample gives approximately 130,000 clones, roughly 91% of which show up once; less than 30% is in the top ten. The sequencing here drew on peripheral blood, taken on day 0 of AZD1222 vaccination. These receptor sequences come from an adult in good health.

The rearrangement links TRBV4-2 to TRBJ2-5, with 7 bases matching TRBD1. The CDR3 has 17 amino acids. CDR1 and CDR2 from the germline V gene are LGHNA and YNFKEQ. With V trimmed by 4 bases and J by 1 base, 12 bases remained unmatched. The CDR3: CASSPLLLGTAQETQYF. The CDR3, as DNA: TGTGCCAGCAGCCCCCTCCTCCTCGGGACAGCCCAAGAGACCCAGTACTTC.

This chain joins TRBV25-1 and TRBJ1-2, with a weak D call TRBD1 (5 bases). Trimming took off 7 bases at V and 4 bases at J, with 22 bases between the two ends. This CDR3 is built from 16 residues. Germline V lookup: CDR1 MGHDK, CDR2 SYGVNS. CDR3 DNA: TGTGCCAGCAAGGCAGAAGGGCAGGGACCTTCCTATGGCTACACCTTC. As protein: CASKAEGQGPSYGYTF.

The rearrangement uses TRBV19 and TRBJ1-1; TRBD1 might be the D (5 bases). Germline assignment: CDR1 LNHDA and CDR2 SQIVND (reference sequence). This CDR3 has 15 amino acids. V was shortened by 5 bases and J by 3 bases, with 16 bases between the two germline ends. CDR3 coding DNA: TGTGCCAGTAGTCTGGGGACCGTAGGGGACACTGAAGCTTTCTTT. It yields the protein CASSLGTVGDTEAFF.

The rearrangement joins TRBV7-3 to TRBJ2-1, with 8 positions matching TRBD1. CDR3 size: 13 residues. With V trimmed by 6 bases and J by 6 bases, 4 bases remained unmatched. Germline V gene sequence: CDR1 SGHTA, CDR2 FQGTGA. CDR3 nucleotide sequence: TGTGCCAGCAGTTTGGACAGGGCCAATGAGCAGTTCTTC. The encoded protein is CASSLDRANEQFF.

This clone turned up a few times. The gene calls are TRBV27 and TRBJ2-5; a weak D match, TRBD2 (6 bases). Trimming left V 6 bases short and J 2 bases short, with 10 bases between. The length of the CDR3 is 13 residues. Germline CDR1 is MNHEY and CDR2 is SMNVEV (reference sequence). CDR3 DNA sequence: TGTGCCAGCAGCCGCGGACTACAAGAGACCCAGTACTTC. This translates into CASSRGLQETQYF.

In its sample, this clone was seen once. The chain joins TRBV3-1 (or the pseudogene TRBV3-2) to TRBJ1-4; D possibly corresponds to TRBD1 (5 bases). CDR3 length: 14 amino acids. V was cut by 7 bases and J by 8 bases, with 17 bases left in between. CDR1 is LGHDT, CDR2 YNNKEL, per germline (reference sequence). CDR3 amino acids: CASTLGALGEKLFF. As DNA, the CDR3 is TGTGCCAGCACCCTAGGGGCCCTGGGGGAAAAACTGTTTTTT.

Only one count was recorded for this clone. V gene TRBV5-6 combines with J gene TRBJ1-1; no definite D call. The germline V gene has CDR1 SGHDT and CDR2 YYEEEE. The CDR3 runs 14 residues. Trimming took off 3 bases at V and 0 bases at J, with 9 bases between the two ends. In DNA form, the CDR3 reads TGTGCCAGCAGCTGGGCCGGGGTGAACACTGAAGCTTTCTTT. Its protein is CASSWAGVNTEAFF.

The chain couples TRBV30 to TRBJ1-4, with D tentatively TRBD1 (5 bases). Trimming cost V 0 bases and J 4 bases, with 21 bases left between them. The CDR3 is 18 residues long. CDR1 is GTSNPN, CDR2 SVGIG, per germline (reference sequence). The CDR3 DNA reads TGTGCCTGGAGTGTCCGGGCAGGGCCGGGCGCCTATAATGAAAAACTGTTTTTT. Its translation: CAWSVRAGPGAYNEKLFF.

The rearrangement links TRBV7-9 to TRBJ2-2; a possible D gene is TRBD2 (5 bases). This CDR3 has 16 amino acids. The ends were cut back, 7 bases at V and 4 bases at J, with 19 bases in the middle. Per germline, CDR1 SEHNR and CDR2 FQNEAQ (reference sequence). CDR3 in DNA: TGTGCCAGCACCAAGGGCTCTACGGGGAGCACCGGGGAGCTGTTTTTT. This encodes CASTKGSTGSTGELFF.

A single count supports this clone. The gene calls are TRBV18 and TRBJ1-1, with D uncertain. This CDR3 contains 16 residues. V lost 1 base and J 1 base, leaving 13 bases between the germline ends. Germline V gives CDR1 KGHSH, CDR2 LQKENI. CDR3 loop: CASSPRLGPANTEAFF. In DNA form, the CDR3 reads TGTGCCAGCTCACCACGTCTCGGGCCAGCGAACACTGAAGCTTTCTTT.

The CDR3 here is CSARGFAGPPSGTQYF. CDR3 nucleotides: TGCAGCGCCCGTGGATTTGCGGGGCCCCCAAGTGGGACCCAGTACTTC. The chain recombines TRBV29-1 with TRBJ2-5; weak D call: TRBD2 (6 bases). Deletions cut 7 bases from V and 7 bases from J, with 28 bases between. There are 16 residues in the CDR3. Germline V gene lookup returns CDR1 SQVTM and CDR2 ANQGSEA.

CDR3 DNA: TGTGCCAGCAGCTTAGATGGGACGGGAGGGGGGAATTTGGAGCAGTTCTTC. It is translated as CASSLDGTGGGNLEQFF. V usage is TRBV11-3 and J usage is TRBJ2-1; 8 positions match TRBD2. The CDR3 runs 17 residues. The germline gives CDR1 SGHNT, CDR2 YENEEA. V lost 0 bases and J lost 10; bases outside the gene matches: 14.

This clone appeared a single time. The genes are TRBV5-6 and TRBJ1-4; a weak D match, TRBD1 (6 bases). This CDR3 is 16 amino acids long. Trimming pared 3 bases from V and 3 bases from J, leaving 15 bases between. Germline lookup yields CDR1 SGHDT and CDR2 YYEEEE. DNA of the CDR3: TGTGCCAGCAGCTGGGTAGCAGGGGACGCTAATGAAAAACTGTTTTTT. The encoded protein is CASSWVAGDANEKLFF.

This clone appeared once. The chain is built from TRBV7-8 and TRBJ1-5; unclear D gene. From germline, CDR1 is SGHVS and CDR2 FQNEAQ. V lost 5 bases, J lost 0 bases, and 8 bases lay in between. This CDR3 contains 14 residues. CDR3 in amino acids: CASSHRTSNQPQHF. The CDR3 coding sequence is TGTGCCAGCAGCCATCGTACTAGCAATCAGCCCCAGCATTTT.

CDR3 in DNA: TGTGCCAGTAGTATCCTAGTCGGCAGGAGCAATCAGCCCCAGCATTTT. Amino acid sequence: CASSILVGRSNQPQHF. The chain joins TRBV19 to TRBJ1-5; no clear D. Germline V CDR1 and CDR2: LNHDA, SQIVND (reference sequence). The CDR3 contains 16 residues. Trimming left V 3 bases short and J 1 base short, with 13 bases between.

This chain links TRBV18 with TRBJ1-1, with a tentative D call TRBD1 (6 bases). Per germline, CDR1 KGHSH and CDR2 LQKENI. With 4 bases removed from V and 1 base from J, the gap between germline ends came to 16 bases. The CDR3 consists of 16 residues. The chain's CDR3 is CASSRDTNSANTEAFF. The CDR3 DNA is TGTGCCAGCTCACGGGACACCAACTCCGCGAACACTGAAGCTTTCTTT.

Remarks on this clone: Other nucleotide sequences in the sample specify the same CDR3. V and J are TRBV18 and TRBJ1-4; D perhaps matches TRBD1 (5 bases). Germline lookup yields CDR1 KGHSH and CDR2 LQKENI. The CDR3 has 13 amino acids. V gave up 3 bases and J gave up 6 bases, with 8 bases separating them. The CDR3 region has the DNA TGTGCCAGCTCACCTCGGGGCGATGAAAAACTGTTTTTT. This encodes CASSPRGDEKLFF.

The chain employs TRBV7-8 and TRBJ2-3; TRBD2 agrees at 8 bases. This CDR3 is built from 18 residues. J gave up 3 bases and V 5 bases, and 16 bases lay outside the gene matches. Germline V gives CDR1 SGHVS, CDR2 FQNEAQ. The CDR3 region is CASSPGPAGVGVTDTQYF. In DNA form, the CDR3 reads TGTGCCAGCAGCCCCGGGCCAGCGGGAGTTGGTGTGACAGATACGCAGTATTTT.

This clone was recorded only once. The chain joins TRBV18 to TRBJ1-5; the match to TRBD1 covers 11 bases. Germline CDR1 KGHSH, CDR2 LQKENI. Trimming took 4 bases from V and 2 from J; bases not matched to a gene: 4. CDR3 length equals 16 residues. CDR3 sequence reads: CASSRTGGGGNQPQHF. In nucleotides, the CDR3 is TGTGCCAGCTCACGGACAGGGGGCGGTGGCAATCAGCCCCAGCATTTT. The full variable domain, rest sourced from reference TRBV18 and TRBJ1-5, is NAGVMQNPRHLVRRRGQEARLRCSPMKGHSHVYWYRQLPEEGLKFMVYLQKENIIDESGMPKERFSAEFPKEGPSILRIQQVVRGDSAAYFCASSRTGGGGNQPQHFGDGTRLSIL.

This clone was seen once. CDR3 DNA sequence: TGTGCCAGCAGCTTAGGCGGAAACACCATATATTTT. Translated: CASSLGGNTIYF. The rearrangement joins TRBV7-9 to TRBJ1-3; D is unclear. V was shortened by 1 base and J by 4 bases, with 2 bases between the two germline ends. Germline loops: CDR1 SEHNR, CDR2 FQNEAQ (reference sequence). The CDR3 runs to 12 residues.

The V and J genes are TRBV6-2 or TRBV6-3 and TRBJ2-7, with unresolved D. V was shortened by 4 bases and J by 0 bases, with 4 bases between the two germline ends. Germline assignment: CDR1 MNHEY and CDR2 SVGEGT. This CDR3 has 12 residues. CDR3 region: CASSSSSYEQYF. CDR3 DNA: TGTGCCAGCAGTTCGAGCTCCTACGAGCAGTACTTC.

The chain links TRBV29-1 to TRBJ1-5; D uncertain. The CDR3 spans 14 residues. Trimming cost V 8 bases and J 6 bases, with 20 bases left between them. The germline V gene encodes CDR1 SQVTM and CDR2 ANQGSEA. CDR3 coding DNA: TGCAGCTCTCGTTGGGAGAGGAGGGCTCAGCCCCAGCATTTT. Its translation: CSSRWERRAQPQHF.

This clone showed up just a few times. The V call is TRBV2, the J call TRBJ2-6; D is unclear. The CDR3 totals 15 residues. Germline lookup yields CDR1 SNHLY and CDR2 FYNNEI. Trimming took 1 base from V and 2 from J, leaving 6 bases between them. The CDR3 sequence is CASSEGSAGANVLTF. CDR3 bases: TGTGCCAGCAGTGAAGGTTCTGCTGGGGCCAACGTCCTGACTTTC.

This sequence joins TRBV12-3 or TRBV12-4 and TRBJ2-7; D is undetermined. The CDR3 has 13 amino acids. The ends were cut back, 5 bases at V and 1 base at J, with 9 bases in the middle. CDR3 residues: CASSAAVSYEQYF. CDR3 sequence (DNA): TGTGCCAGCAGTGCGGCGGTGTCCTACGAGCAGTACTTC.

The rearrangement uses TRBV6-5 and TRBJ1-5, with D tentatively TRBD1 (5 bases). The germline V gene has CDR1 MNHEY and CDR2 SVGAGI. The V gene lost 2 bases and the J gene lost 2 bases, with 13 bases spanning the gap. The CDR3 is 16 residues long. CDR3 nucleotides: TGTGCCAGCAGTTACGGCGCCCAGGGAGGCAATCAGCCCCAGCATTTT. The encoded protein is CASSYGAQGGNQPQHF.

V gene TRBV7-9 combines with J gene TRBJ2-5; D uncertain. The length of the CDR3 is 13 residues. The V and J ends lost 4 bases and 1 base respectively, with 7 bases between them. The germline V gene has CDR1 SEHNR and CDR2 FQNEAQ (reference sequence). CDR3 sequence (DNA): TGTGCCAGCAGCTCCTCAGGCCAAGAGACCCAGTACTTC. This sequence encodes CASSSSGQETQYF.

This clone has only one observation. The chain joins TRBV20-1 to TRBJ2-5; a weak D match, TRBD1 (5 bases). The CDR3 has 11 amino acids. Looked up from germline, CDR1 is DFQATT and CDR2 is SNEGSKA (reference sequence). Trimming left V 5 bases short and J 5 bases short, with 9 bases between. The CDR3 DNA reads TGCAGTGCTGGGGCAGCTGAGACCCAGTACTTC. Translating it yields CSAGAAETQYF.

This rearrangement joins TRBV5-1 to TRBJ2-1; TRBD2 aligns across 11 bases. Germline lookup yields CDR1 SGHRS and CDR2 YFSETQ. This CDR3 has 16 amino acids. After removal of 3 bases from V and 5 bases from J, the junction contained 7 bases not matched to a gene. The CDR3 DNA sequence: TGCGCCAGCAGCTCTGTAGCGGGGGGGTCCCACAATGAGCAGTTCTTC. It specifies CASSSVAGGSHNEQFF.

The chain combines TRBV5-6 with TRBJ1-2; no clear D gene. The CDR3 spans 12 residues. Germline V gives CDR1 SGHDT, CDR2 YYEEEE. Trimming took 5 bases from V and 8 from J, leaving 13 bases between them. CDR3: CASSLTPRGYTF. DNA of the CDR3: TGTGCCAGCAGTCTGACCCCTCGGGGCTACACCTTC.

The chain links TRBV4-1 to TRBJ2-5; 10 bases line up with TRBD1. The V segment lost 0 bases and the J segment 5 bases; nucleotides outside the gene matches: 9. Germline V gene data show CDR1 as MGHRA and CDR2 as YSYEKL. This CDR3 has 17 residues. The CDR3 region has the DNA TGCGCCAGCAGCCAAGATTCGGGGACAGGGGAGGGTGAGACCCAGTACTTC. Protein product: CASSQDSGTGEGETQYF.